The 20 T cell receptor beta chains below come from one sample, sequenced in a study of blood T cells in healthy people across ages. Then a second PCR, running roughly 7 to 11 cycles, was carried out with a sample-barcoded 5' primer and a J-beta primer mix. TCRdb itself ran the 5' RACE reads through MiXCR, one entry per CDR3 protein. The data show hundreds of thousands of distinct CDR3 sequences, about 54% seen once. Sequencing was done on a sample of blood. The source is a man in his 60s in good health.

V and J are TRBV6-5 and TRBJ2-7; D might be TRBD2 (6 bases). V shed 3 bases and J shed 0 bases, with 15 bases lying between them. Germline CDR1 MNHEY, CDR2 SVGAGI. There are 16 residues in the CDR3. CDR3 sequence: CASSYLGGRHSYEQYF. The DNA of the CDR3 is TGTGCCAGCAGTTATTTAGGAGGGCGACACTCCTACGAGCAGTACTTC.

The chain employs TRBV5-1 and TRBJ2-5; unclear D gene. Trimming removed 0 bases from V and 1 base from J, with 7 bases in between. The length of the CDR3 is 14 residues. In germline, CDR1 is SGHRS, CDR2 YFSETQ. CDR3 amino acids: CASSLERPQETQYF. The CDR3 DNA is TGCGCCAGCAGCTTGGAACGGCCCCAAGAGACCCAGTACTTC. The full variable domain, its missing parts supplied by reference TRBV5-1 and TRBJ2-5, is KAGVTQTPRYLIKTRGQQVTLSCSPISGHRSVSWYQQTPGQGLQFLFEYFSETQRNKGNFPGRFSGRQFSNSRSEMNVSTLELGDSALYLCASSLERPQETQYFGPGTRLLVL.

This sequence joins TRBV6-5 and TRBJ2-4; 8 positions agree with TRBD1. The J call may be incorrect, as the DNA end agrees better with TRBJ2-7. There are 18 residues in the CDR3. The germline CDR1 and CDR2 sequences are MNHEY and SVGAGI. The CDR3 sequence: CASSYSGGWTGSSYEQYF. As DNA, the CDR3 is TGTGCCAGCAGTTACTCAGGGGGGTGGACAGGGAGCTCCTACGAGCAGTACTTC.

The gene calls are TRBV7-9 and TRBJ1-1; D is unclear. Trimming took off 4 bases at V and 10 bases at J, with 19 bases between the two ends. This CDR3 spans 14 amino acids. CDR1 and CDR2 (germline): SEHNR, FQNEAQ (reference sequence). CDR3 sequence: CASSSTGRGWAAFF. The CDR3 bases are TGTGCCAGCAGCTCGACCGGGAGAGGCTGGGCAGCTTTCTTT.

This clonotype was seen repeatedly, ten times or more. J is TRBJ1-1 and V is TRBV11-2, with D perhaps TRBD1 (6 bases). This CDR3 has 15 residues. Looked up from germline, CDR1 is SGHAT and CDR2 is FQNNGV. V shed 5 bases and J shed 0 bases, with 13 bases lying between them. The CDR3 spells CASSPRGSLNTEAFF. Here the CDR3 DNA reads TGTGCCAGCAGCCCAAGGGGGTCATTGAACACTGAAGCTTTCTTT. Based on the CDR3 plus reference TRBV11-2 and TRBJ1-1, the full variable domain is EAGVAQSPRYKIIEKRQSVAFWCNPISGHATLYWYQQILGQGPKLLIQFQNNGVVDDSQLPKDRFSAERLKGVDSTLKIQPAKLEDSAVYLCASSPRGSLNTEAFFGQGTRLTVV.

The CDR3 DNA sequence: TGCGCCAGCAGCTTATCGCAGGAAGGATATGGCTACACCTTC. Encoded protein: CASSLSQEGYGYTF. The chain links TRBV5-1 to TRBJ1-2; D call uncertain. Germline CDR1 and CDR2: SGHRS and YFSETQ. Between the trimmed V and J ends, which lost 2 bases and 5 bases, there was a span of 13 bases. CDR3 length equals 14 residues.

The gene calls are TRBV29-1 and TRBJ1-2; D is uncertain. The CDR3 is made up of 12 amino acids. Germline V gene lookup returns CDR1 SQVTM and CDR2 ANQGSEA. The ends were cut back, 3 bases at V and 8 bases at J, with 13 bases in the middle. The CDR3 reads CSVELPPGGYTF. CDR3 sequence (DNA): TGCAGCGTTGAGCTTCCCCCGGGAGGCTACACCTTC.

The rearrangement links TRBV5-1 to TRBJ2-1; no clear D. The germline V gene has CDR1 SGHRS and CDR2 YFSETQ. CDR3 length: 14 residues. The germline V and J ends were trimmed by 4 bases and 6 bases, with 14 bases remaining between them. CDR3 nucleotide sequence: TGCGCCAGCAGCGTGGCACCCCGCGGCAATGAGCAGTTCTTC. Its translation: CASSVAPRGNEQFF. Complete variable domain (other parts from reference TRBV5-1 and TRBJ2-1): KAGVTQTPRYLIKTRGQQVTLSCSPISGHRSVSWYQQTPGQGLQFLFEYFSETQRNKGNFPGRFSGRQFSNSRSEMNVSTLELGDSALYLCASSVAPRGNEQFFGPGTRLTVL.

The rearrangement uses TRBV21-1 and TRBJ2-2. TRBV21-1 is marked as a pseudogene. The CDR3 is 15 amino acids. The CDR3 nucleotides read TGTGCCAGCAAATTAAGGGTGTTTTGGACCGGGGAGCTGTTTTTT. The encoded protein is CASKLRVFWTGELFF.

In its sample, this clonotype was seen a few times. The genes are TRBV7-2 and TRBJ2-1, with 8 bases lining up with TRBD2. The CDR3 has 15 residues. Germline trimming cut 1 base from V and 5 bases from J; bases unmatched to any gene: 4. Germline assignment: CDR1 SGHTA and CDR2 FQGNSA. The CDR3 spells CASSLGGGGNNEQFF. CDR3 in DNA: TGTGCCAGCAGCTTAGGGGGCGGGGGGAACAATGAGCAGTTCTTC.

Only a few counts were recorded for this clonotype. The gene calls are TRBV29-1 and TRBJ2-3; TRBD1 agrees at 10 bases. V shed 4 bases and J 6 bases; nucleotides not matched to a gene: 7. This CDR3 is 14 amino acids long. Germline values: CDR1 SQVTM, CDR2 ANQGSEA. Written as DNA, the CDR3 is TGCAGCGTTGCCGGGACAGGGGTGTTTGATACGCAGTATTTT. Its protein product is CSVAGTGVFDTQYF.

The V call is TRBV18, the J call TRBJ1-1, with a weak D call TRBD1 (5 bases). CDR1 and CDR2 (germline): KGHSH, LQKENI. Trimming took off 0 bases at V and 6 bases at J, with 20 bases between the two ends. This CDR3 is built from 17 residues. The CDR3 here is CASSPPRRDSRVSEAFF. DNA of the CDR3: TGTGCCAGCTCACCACCGAGGAGGGACTCAAGGGTTTCTGAAGCTTTCTTT.

The V gene is TRBV27, the J gene TRBJ2-7; TRBD1 is a possible D gene (5 bases). The CDR3 has 12 amino acids. Trimming removed 0 bases at V and 12 bases at J, with 12 bases between. Germline CDR1 MNHEY, CDR2 SMNVEV (reference sequence). CDR3 loop: CASSLSGRGLYF. CDR3 nucleotide sequence: TGTGCCAGCAGTTTATCGGGGCGTGGGCTGTACTTC.

This chain joins TRBV5-6 and TRBJ2-7, with D possibly matching TRBD2 (7 bases). Germline V lookup: CDR1 SGHDT, CDR2 YYEEEE. The CDR3 sequence is 16 residues long. V gave up 4 bases and J gave up 1 base, with 18 bases separating them. In DNA form, the CDR3 reads TGTGCCAGCAGCGGGGAGGGTTGGGGGGCATCCTACGAGCAGTACTTC. This encodes CASSGEGWGASYEQYF.

The chain joins TRBV20-1 to TRBJ1-1, with D unresolved. This CDR3 is 12 amino acids long. Germline CDR1 and CDR2: DFQATT and SNEGSKA (reference sequence). The V and J ends lost 1 base and 4 bases respectively, with 7 bases between them. CDR3 nucleotides: TGCAGTGCTAGAGCCACGAGCACTGAAGCTTTCTTT. Its protein is CSARATSTEAFF.

The J gene is TRBJ2-7, the V gene TRBV20-1, with no clear D. Germline assignment: CDR1 DFQATT and CDR2 SNEGSKA (reference sequence). This CDR3 is 13 amino acids long. The V gene lost 4 bases and the J gene lost 0 bases, with 10 bases spanning the gap. This CDR3 reads CSAMDGSSYEQYF. CDR3 DNA: TGCAGTGCTATGGACGGTAGCTCCTACGAGCAGTACTTC.

This clonotype was seen only a few times. The rearrangement uses TRBV13 and TRBJ2-4; no clear D gene. This CDR3 spans 15 amino acids. CDR1 is PRHDT and CDR2 is FYEKMQ in the germline V gene (reference sequence). Trimming removed 5 bases at V and 4 bases at J, with 15 bases between. CDR3 loop: CASSHGGTSKNIQYF. DNA for the CDR3: TGTGCCAGCAGCCACGGCGGAACTTCAAAAAACATTCAGTACTTC. Supplemented by reference TRBV13 and TRBJ2-4, the full variable domain reads AAGVIQSPRHLIKEKRETATLKCYPIPRHDTVYWYQQGPGQDPQFLISFYEKMQSDKGSIPDRFSAQQFSDYHSELNMSSLELGDSALYFCASSHGGTSKNIQYFGAGTRLSVL.

V usage is TRBV4-1 and J usage is TRBJ2-4, with D perhaps matching TRBD1 or TRBD2 (5 bases each). This CDR3 has 18 amino acids. CDR1 and CDR2 from the germline V gene are MGHRA and YSYEKL. Trimming removed 0 bases at V and 6 bases at J, with 21 bases between. The CDR3 loop is CASSQESIGSEGRNIQYF. The CDR3 nucleotides are TGCGCCAGCAGCCAAGAGAGCATCGGCAGTGAGGGGAGAAACATTCAGTACTTC.

V is TRBV5-1 and J is TRBJ2-1, with TRBD1 identical over 7 bases. V lost 1 base to trimming and J lost 4 bases; unmatched junction nucleotides: 8. CDR1 SGHRS and CDR2 YFSETQ come from the germline V gene. The CDR3 runs 16 residues. The chain's CDR3 is CASSLNEGAGYNEQFF. The CDR3 nucleotides read TGCGCCAGCAGCTTGAATGAGGGGGCGGGTTACAATGAGCAGTTCTTC.

This chain links TRBV28 with TRBJ1-5; 9 positions agree with TRBD1. V lost 2 bases and J lost 7; bases outside the gene matches: 3. Germline values: CDR1 MDHEN, CDR2 SYDVKM. The CDR3 length is 14 residues. DNA for the CDR3: TGTGCCAGCAGTTTAACAGGGGGCCTACAGCCCCAGCATTTT. It yields the protein CASSLTGGLQPQHF.